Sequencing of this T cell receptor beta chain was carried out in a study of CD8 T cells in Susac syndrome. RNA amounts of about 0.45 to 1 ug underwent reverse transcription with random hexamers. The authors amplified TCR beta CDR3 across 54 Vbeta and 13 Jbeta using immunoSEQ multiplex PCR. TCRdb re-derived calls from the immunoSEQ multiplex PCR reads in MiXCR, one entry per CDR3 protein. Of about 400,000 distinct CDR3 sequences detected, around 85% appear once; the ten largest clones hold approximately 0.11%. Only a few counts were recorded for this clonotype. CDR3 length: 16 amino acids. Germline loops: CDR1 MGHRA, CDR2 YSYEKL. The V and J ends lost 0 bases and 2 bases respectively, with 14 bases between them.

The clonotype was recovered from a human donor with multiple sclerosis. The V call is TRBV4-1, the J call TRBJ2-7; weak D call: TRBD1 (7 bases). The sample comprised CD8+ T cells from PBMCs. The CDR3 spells CASSQEGGQGAYEQYF. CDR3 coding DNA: TGCGCCAGCAGCCAAGAAGGGGGGCAGGGGGCCTACGAGCAGTACTTC.